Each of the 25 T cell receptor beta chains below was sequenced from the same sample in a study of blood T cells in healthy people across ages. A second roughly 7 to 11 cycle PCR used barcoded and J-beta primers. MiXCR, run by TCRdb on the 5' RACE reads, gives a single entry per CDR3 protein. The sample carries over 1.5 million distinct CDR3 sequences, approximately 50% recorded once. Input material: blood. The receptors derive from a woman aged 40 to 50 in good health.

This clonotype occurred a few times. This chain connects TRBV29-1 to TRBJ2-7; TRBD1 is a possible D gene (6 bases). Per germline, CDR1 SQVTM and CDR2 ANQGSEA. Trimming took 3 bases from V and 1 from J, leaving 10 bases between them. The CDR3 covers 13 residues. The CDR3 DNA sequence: TGCAGCGTTGATTCAGGGGTTTCCTACGAGCAGTACTTC. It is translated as CSVDSGVSYEQYF.

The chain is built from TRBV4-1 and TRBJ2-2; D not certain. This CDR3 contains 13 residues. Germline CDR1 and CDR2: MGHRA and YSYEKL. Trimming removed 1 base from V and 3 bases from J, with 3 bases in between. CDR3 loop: CASSQGYTGELFF. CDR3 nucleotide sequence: TGCGCCAGCAGCCAAGGTTACACCGGGGAGCTGTTTTTT.

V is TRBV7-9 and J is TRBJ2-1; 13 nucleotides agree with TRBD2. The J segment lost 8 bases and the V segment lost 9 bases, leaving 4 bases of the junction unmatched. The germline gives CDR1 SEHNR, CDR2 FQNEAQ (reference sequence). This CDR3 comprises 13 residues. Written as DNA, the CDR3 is TGTGCCAGTGGGACTAGCGGGGAATATGAGCAGTTCTTC. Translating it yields CASGTSGEYEQFF.

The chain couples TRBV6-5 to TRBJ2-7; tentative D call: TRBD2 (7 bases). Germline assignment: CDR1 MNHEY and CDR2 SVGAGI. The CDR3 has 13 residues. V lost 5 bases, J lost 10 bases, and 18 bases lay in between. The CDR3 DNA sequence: TGTGCCAGCAGTGACGGCAGGGGAGGGATTCAGTACTTC. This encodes CASSDGRGGIQYF.

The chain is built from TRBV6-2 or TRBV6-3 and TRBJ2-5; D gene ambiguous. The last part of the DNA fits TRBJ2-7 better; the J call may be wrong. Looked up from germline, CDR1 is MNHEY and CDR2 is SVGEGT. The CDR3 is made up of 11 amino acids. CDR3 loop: CASSLPREQYF. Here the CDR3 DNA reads TGTGCCAGCAGCCTTCCACGCGAGCAGTACTTC.

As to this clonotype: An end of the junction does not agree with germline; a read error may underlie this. The CDR3 DNA sequence: TGTGCCAGCAGCTTTGACAGACCTGCTCGGAATGAAAGACTGTTTTTT. This encodes CASSFDRPARNERLFF. This chain links TRBV7-8 with TRBJ1-4, with a weak D call TRBD1 (5 bases). Germline V CDR1 and CDR2: SGHVS, FQNEAQ. The CDR3 runs to 16 residues.

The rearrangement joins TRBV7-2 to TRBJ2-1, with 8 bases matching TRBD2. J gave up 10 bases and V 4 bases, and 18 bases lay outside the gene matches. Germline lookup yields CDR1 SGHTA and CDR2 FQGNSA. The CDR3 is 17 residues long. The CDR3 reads CASSSRKSPLAVYEQFF. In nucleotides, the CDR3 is TGTGCCAGCAGCTCCCGAAAGTCGCCACTAGCGGTTTACGAGCAGTTCTTC.

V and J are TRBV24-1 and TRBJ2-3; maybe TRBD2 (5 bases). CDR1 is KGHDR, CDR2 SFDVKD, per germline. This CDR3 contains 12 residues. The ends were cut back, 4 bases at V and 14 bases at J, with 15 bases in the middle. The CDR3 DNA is TGTGCCACCAGTGAACGAGAAGGGAGTGCGTATTTT. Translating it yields CATSEREGSAYF.

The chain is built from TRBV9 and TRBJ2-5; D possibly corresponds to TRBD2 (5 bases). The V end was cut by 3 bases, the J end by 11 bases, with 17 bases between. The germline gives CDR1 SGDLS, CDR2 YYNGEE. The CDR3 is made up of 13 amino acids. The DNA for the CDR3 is TGTGCCAGCAGCGGTACTAGATTCCATGAGCAGTACTTC. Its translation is CASSGTRFHEQYF.

This chain's CDR3 is CASGRWAGSTDTQYF. CDR3 sequence (DNA): TGCGCCAGCGGTCGGTGGGCGGGGAGCACAGATACGCAGTATTTT. The chain couples TRBV4-3 to TRBJ2-3, with a weak D call TRBD2 (6 bases). V lost 8 bases and J lost 0, with 15 bases in between. The V gene's germline CDR1 is LGHNA and CDR2 YSLEER. This CDR3 has 15 amino acids.

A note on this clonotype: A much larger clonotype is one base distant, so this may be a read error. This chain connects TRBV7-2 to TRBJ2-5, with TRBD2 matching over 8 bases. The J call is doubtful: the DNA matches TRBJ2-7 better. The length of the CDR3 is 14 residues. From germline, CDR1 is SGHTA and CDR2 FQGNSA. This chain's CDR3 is CTSMPTGGVHEQYF. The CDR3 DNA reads TGTACCAGCATGCCGACCGGGGGGGTCCACGAGCAGTACTTC.

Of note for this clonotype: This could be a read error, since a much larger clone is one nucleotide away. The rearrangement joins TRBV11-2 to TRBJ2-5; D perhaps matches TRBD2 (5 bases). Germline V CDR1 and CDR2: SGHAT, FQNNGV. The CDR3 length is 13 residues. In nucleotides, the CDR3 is TGTGCCAGCAGCTTAGGTCTCTGGGAGACCCGGTACTTC. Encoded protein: CASSLGLWETRYF. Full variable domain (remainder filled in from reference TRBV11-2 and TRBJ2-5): EAGVAQSPRYKIIEKRQSVAFWCNPISGHATLYWYQQILGQGPKLLIQFQNNGVVDDSQLPKDRFSAERLKGVDSTLKIQPAKLEDSAVYLCASSLGLWETRYFGPGTRLLVL.

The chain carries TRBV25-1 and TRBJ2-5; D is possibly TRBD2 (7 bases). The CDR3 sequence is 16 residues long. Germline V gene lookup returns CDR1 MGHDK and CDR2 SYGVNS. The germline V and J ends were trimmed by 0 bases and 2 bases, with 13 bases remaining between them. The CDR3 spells CASSEYLGGPQETQYF. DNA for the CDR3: TGTGCCAGCAGTGAATATTTGGGGGGGCCTCAAGAGACCCAGTACTTC. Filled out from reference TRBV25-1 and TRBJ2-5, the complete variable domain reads EADIYQTPRYLVIGTGKKITLECSQTMGHDKMYWYQQDPGMELHLIHYSYGVNSTEKGDLSSESTVSRIRTEHFPLTLESARPSHTSQYLCASSEYLGGPQETQYFGPGTRLLVL.

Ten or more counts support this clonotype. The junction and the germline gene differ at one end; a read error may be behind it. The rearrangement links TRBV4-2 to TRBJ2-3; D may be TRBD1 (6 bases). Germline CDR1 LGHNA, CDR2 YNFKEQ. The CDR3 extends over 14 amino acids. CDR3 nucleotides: TGCGCCAGCAGCCAAAGGACAGCCACAGATACGCAGTATTTT. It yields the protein CASSQRTATDTQYF.

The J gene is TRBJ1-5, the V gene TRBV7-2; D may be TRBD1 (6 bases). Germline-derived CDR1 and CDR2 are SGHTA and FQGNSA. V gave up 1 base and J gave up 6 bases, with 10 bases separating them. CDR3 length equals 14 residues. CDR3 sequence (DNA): TGTGCCAGCAGCTTAGATGGGGGCGTTCAGCCCCAGCATTTT. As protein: CASSLDGGVQPQHF.

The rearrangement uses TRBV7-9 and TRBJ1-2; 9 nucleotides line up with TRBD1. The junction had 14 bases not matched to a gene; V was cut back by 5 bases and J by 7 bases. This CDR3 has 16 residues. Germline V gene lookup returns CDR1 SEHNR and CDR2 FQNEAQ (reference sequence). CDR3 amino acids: CASSQQAGTGIVGYTF. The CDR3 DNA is TGTGCCAGCAGCCAACAGGCCGGGACAGGGATTGTTGGCTACACCTTC.

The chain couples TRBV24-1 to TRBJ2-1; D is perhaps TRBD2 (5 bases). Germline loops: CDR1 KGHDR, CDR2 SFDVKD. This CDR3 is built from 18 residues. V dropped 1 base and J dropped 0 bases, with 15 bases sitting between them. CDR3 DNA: TGTGCCACCAGTGATTTAAGCGGTCCGTCGAGCTCCTACAATGAGCAGTTCTTC. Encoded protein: CATSDLSGPSSSYNEQFF.

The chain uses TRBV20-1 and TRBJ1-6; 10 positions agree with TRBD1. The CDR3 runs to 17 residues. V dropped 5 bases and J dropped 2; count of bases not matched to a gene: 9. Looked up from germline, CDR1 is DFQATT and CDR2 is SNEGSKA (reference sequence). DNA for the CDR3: TGCAGTGCTGGGGGGACAGGGGAAGGACCCTATAATTCACCCCTCCACTTT. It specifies CSAGGTGEGPYNSPLHF.

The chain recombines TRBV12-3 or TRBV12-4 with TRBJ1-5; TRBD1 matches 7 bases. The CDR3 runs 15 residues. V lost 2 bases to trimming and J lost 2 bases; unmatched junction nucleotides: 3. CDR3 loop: CASSLRDSRNQPQHF. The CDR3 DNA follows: TGTGCCAGCAGTTTAAGGGACAGTCGCAATCAGCCCCAGCATTTT.

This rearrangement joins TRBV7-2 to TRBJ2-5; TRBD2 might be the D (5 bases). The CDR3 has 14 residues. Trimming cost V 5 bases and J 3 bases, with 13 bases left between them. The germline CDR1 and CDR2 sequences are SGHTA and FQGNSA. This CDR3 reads CASSLLGIKETQYF. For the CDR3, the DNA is TGTGCCAGCAGCCTACTAGGGATCAAAGAGACCCAGTACTTC.

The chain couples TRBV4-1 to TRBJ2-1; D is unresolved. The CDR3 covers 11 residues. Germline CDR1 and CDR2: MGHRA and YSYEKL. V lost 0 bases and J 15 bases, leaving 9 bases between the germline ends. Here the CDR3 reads CASSQDRLRFF. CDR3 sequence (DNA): TGCGCCAGCAGCCAAGATCGGCTCCGGTTCTTC.

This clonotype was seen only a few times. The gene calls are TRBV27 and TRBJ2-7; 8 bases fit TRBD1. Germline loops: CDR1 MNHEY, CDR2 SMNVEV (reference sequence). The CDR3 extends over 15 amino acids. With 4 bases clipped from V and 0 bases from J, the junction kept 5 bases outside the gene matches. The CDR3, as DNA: TGTGCCAGCAGTTCGACAGGGGCACCCTCCTACGAGCAGTACTTC. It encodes CASSSTGAPSYEQYF.

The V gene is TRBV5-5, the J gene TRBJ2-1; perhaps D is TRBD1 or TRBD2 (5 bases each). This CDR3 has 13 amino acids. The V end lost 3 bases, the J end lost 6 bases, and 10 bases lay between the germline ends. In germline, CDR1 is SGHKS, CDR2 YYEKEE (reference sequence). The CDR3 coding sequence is TGTGCCAGCAGCTGGGACCCGGCCAATGAGCAGTTCTTC. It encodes CASSWDPANEQFF.

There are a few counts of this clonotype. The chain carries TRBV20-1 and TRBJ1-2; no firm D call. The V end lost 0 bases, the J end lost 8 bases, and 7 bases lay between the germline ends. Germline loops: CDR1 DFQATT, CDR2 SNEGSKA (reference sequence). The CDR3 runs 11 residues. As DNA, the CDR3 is TGCAGTGCTAGAGATTCGAGGGGCTACACCTTC. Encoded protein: CSARDSRGYTF.

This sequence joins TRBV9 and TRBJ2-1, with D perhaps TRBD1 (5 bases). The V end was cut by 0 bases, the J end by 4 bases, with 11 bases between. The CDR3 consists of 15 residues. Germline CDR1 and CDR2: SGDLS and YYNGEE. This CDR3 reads CASSVEGLEYNEQFF. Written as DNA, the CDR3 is TGTGCCAGCAGCGTAGAGGGGCTCGAGTACAATGAGCAGTTCTTC.